The next 5 T cell receptor beta chains were all read from a single sample in a study of blood T cell repertoires in COVID-19. The table came from immunoSEQ multiplex PCR; TCRdb's copy has only in-frame clones and leaves some out. The data contain 430,000 or so clones, around 90% of them seen just once; the ten biggest clones take up roughly 0.78%. Sequencing was carried out using peripheral blood. All receptors come from a man between 18 and 29 years old with COVID-19, enrolled during active disease.

The V call is TRBV27, the J call TRBJ2-7, with 12 bases identical to TRBD2. Germline-derived CDR1 and CDR2 are MNHEY and SMNVEV (reference sequence). This CDR3 contains 16 residues. Trimming took 3 bases from V and 4 from J; bases not matched to a gene: 7. The CDR3 DNA follows: TGTGCCAGCAGTTTCTCTAGCGGGGGGGAGTGGTACGAGCAGTACTTC. Translating it yields CASSFSSGGEWYEQYF.

The V call is TRBV3-1 (or the pseudogene TRBV3-2), the J call TRBJ1-1, with unresolved D. This CDR3 is 13 amino acids long. CDR1 and CDR2 from the germline V gene are LGHDT and YNNKEL (reference sequence). The V and J ends lost 0 bases and 5 bases respectively, with 7 bases between them. Here the CDR3 DNA reads TGTGCCAGCAGCCAAGACTTATTAACTGAAGCTTTCTTT. Residues: CASSQDLLTEAFF.

This chain joins TRBV6-5 and TRBJ1-4; possible D gene TRBD1, 5 bases. This CDR3 has 13 amino acids. The germline CDR1 and CDR2 sequences are MNHEY and SVGAGI. V was cut by 6 bases and J by 8 bases, with 13 bases left in between. The DNA for the CDR3 is TGTGCCAGCAGACGGGGGTTGGCGGAAAAACTGTTTTTT. It yields the protein CASRRGLAEKLFF.

The V and J genes are TRBV7-2 and TRBJ1-5; no clear D. Germline CDR1 SGHTA, CDR2 FQGNSA. The V end lost 1 base, the J end lost 4 bases, and 8 bases lay between the germline ends. The length of the CDR3 is 14 residues. DNA for the CDR3: TGTGCCAGCAGCTTAGGTCGTCTAAATCAGCCCCAGCATTTT. The encoded protein is CASSLGRLNQPQHF. The full variable domain, in which reference TRBV7-2 and TRBJ1-5 provide the parts outside the CDR3, is GAGVSQSPSNKVTEKGKDVELRCDPISGHTALYWYRQSLGQGLEFLIYFQGNSAPDKSGLPSDRFSAERTGGSVSTLTIQRTQQEDSAVYLCASSLGRLNQPQHFGDGTRLSIL.

The J gene is TRBJ2-2, the V gene TRBV7-8; 8 bases are shared with TRBD2. This CDR3 region has 16 residues. The ends lost 5 bases at V and 5 bases at J; junction bases unmatched: 10. Germline V CDR1 and CDR2: SGHVS, FQNEAQ. The CDR3 region has the DNA TGTGCCAGCAGCCGAGGGGGTAGCGGGATGACCGGGGAGCTGTTTTTT. Protein sequence: CASSRGGSGMTGELFF.